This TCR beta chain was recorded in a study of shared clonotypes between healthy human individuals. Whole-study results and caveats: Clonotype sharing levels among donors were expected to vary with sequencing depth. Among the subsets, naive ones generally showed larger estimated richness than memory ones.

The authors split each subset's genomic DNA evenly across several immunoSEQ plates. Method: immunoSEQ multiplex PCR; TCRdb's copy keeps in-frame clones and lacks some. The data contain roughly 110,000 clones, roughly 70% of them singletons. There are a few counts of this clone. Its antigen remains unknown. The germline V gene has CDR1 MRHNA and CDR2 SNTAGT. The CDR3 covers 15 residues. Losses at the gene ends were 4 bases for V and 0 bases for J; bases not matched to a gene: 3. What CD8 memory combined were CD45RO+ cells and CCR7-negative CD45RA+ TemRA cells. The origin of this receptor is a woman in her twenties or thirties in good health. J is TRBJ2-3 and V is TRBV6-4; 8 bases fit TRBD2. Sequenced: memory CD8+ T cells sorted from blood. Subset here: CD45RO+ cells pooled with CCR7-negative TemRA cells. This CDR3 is CASSASSGSTDTQYF. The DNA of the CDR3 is TGTGCCAGCAGTGCTTCTAGCGGGAGCACAGATACGCAGTATTTT.